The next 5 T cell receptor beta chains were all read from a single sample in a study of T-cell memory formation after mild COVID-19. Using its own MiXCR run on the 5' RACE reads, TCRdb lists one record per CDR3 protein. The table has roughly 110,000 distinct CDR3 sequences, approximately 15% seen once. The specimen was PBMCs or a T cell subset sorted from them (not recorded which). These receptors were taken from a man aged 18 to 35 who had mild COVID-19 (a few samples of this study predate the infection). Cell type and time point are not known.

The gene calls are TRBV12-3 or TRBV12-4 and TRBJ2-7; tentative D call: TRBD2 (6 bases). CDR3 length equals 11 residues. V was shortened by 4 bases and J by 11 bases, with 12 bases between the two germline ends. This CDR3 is CASSSGLPEYF. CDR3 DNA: TGTGCCAGCAGTTCAGGACTACCGGAGTACTTC.

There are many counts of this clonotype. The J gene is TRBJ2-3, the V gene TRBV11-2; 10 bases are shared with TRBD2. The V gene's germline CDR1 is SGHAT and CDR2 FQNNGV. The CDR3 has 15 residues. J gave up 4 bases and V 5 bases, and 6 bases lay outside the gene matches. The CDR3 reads CASSQSGGASDTQYF. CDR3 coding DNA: TGTGCCAGCAGCCAGAGCGGGGGGGCCTCAGATACGCAGTATTTT.

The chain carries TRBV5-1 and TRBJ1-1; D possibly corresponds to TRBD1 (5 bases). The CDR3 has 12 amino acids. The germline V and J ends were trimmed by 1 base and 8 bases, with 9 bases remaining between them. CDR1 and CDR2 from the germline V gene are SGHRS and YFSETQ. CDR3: CASSLMGGEAFF. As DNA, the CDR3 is TGCGCCAGCAGCTTGATGGGGGGAGAAGCTTTCTTT.

The CDR3 DNA follows: TGTGCCAGCAGTTACGGTGCGTCTGCCATATATTTT. Its protein product is CASSYGASAIYF. V usage is TRBV6-2 or TRBV6-3 and J usage is TRBJ1-3; no reliable D call. V shed 2 bases and J shed 11 bases, with 10 bases lying between them. The CDR3 covers 12 residues. Per germline, CDR1 MNHEY and CDR2 SVGEGT.

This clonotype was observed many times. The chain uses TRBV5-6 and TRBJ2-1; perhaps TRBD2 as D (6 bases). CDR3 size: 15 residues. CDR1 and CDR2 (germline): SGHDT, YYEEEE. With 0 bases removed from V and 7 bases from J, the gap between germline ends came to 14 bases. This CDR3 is CASSLGTGARNEQFF. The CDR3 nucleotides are TGTGCCAGCAGCTTGGGGACGGGAGCCAGAAATGAGCAGTTCTTC. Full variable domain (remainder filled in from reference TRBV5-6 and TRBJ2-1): DAGVTQSPTHLIKTRGQQVTLRCSPKSGHDTVSWYQQALGQGPQFIFQYYEEEERQRGNFPDRFSGHQFPNYSSELNVNALLLGDSALYLCASSLGTGARNEQFFGPGTRLTVL.